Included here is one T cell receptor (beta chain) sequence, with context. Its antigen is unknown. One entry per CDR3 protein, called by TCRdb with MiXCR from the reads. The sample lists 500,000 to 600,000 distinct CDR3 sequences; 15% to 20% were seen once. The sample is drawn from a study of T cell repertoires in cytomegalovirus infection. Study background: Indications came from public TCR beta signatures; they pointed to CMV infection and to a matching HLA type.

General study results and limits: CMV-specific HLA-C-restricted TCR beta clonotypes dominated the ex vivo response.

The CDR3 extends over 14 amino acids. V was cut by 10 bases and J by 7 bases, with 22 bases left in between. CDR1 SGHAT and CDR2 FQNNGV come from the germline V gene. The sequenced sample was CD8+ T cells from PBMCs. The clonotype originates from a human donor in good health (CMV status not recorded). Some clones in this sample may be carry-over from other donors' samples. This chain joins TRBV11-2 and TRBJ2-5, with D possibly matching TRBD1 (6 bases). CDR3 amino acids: CATATGQLKGTQYF. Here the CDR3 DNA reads TGTGCCACCGCCACAGGGCAATTGAAGGGGACCCAGTACTTC.